This T cell receptor (beta chain) stems from a study of glioma-infiltrating T cells. CDR1 and CDR2 from the germline V gene are SGHDT and YYEEEE. V lost 4 bases and J 7 bases, leaving 9 bases between the germline ends. The CDR3 is 11 amino acids. Study-wide results and limits: Above-expected tissue-blood divergence occurred in all gliomas, most in low-grade ones. Only very few CDR3 sequences appeared in both tissue and blood.

In its sample, this clonotype was seen a few times. The antigen is not known. Amplification of TCR alpha and beta CDR3 regions from RNA used iRepertoire nested multiplex PCR. Tissue mRNA or PBMC total RNA, roughly 100-400 ng, went into one-step reverse transcription and amplification. TCRdb itself ran the multiplex PCR reads through MiXCR, one entry per CDR3 protein. The sample has roughly 100,000 distinct CDR3 sequences, 29% seen once; the top ten hold around 40%. This receptor was taken from a human donor with low-grade glioma or glioblastoma, undergoing nonglioma brain surgery, or in good health (not recorded which). The chain links TRBV5-6 to TRBJ2-7, with D hard to call. The source material was glioma tissue, nonneoplastic brain tissue, or PBMCs (not recorded which). The CDR3 DNA is TGTGCCAGCAGCCGTCGTAGAGAGCAGTACTTC. Protein sequence: CASSRRREQYF. The full variable domain, rest sourced from reference TRBV5-6 and TRBJ2-7, is DAGVTQSPTHLIKTRGQQVTLRCSPKSGHDTVSWYQQALGQGPQFIFQYYEEEERQRGNFPDRFSGHQFPNYSSELNVNALLLGDSALYLCASSRRREQYFGPGTRLTVT.